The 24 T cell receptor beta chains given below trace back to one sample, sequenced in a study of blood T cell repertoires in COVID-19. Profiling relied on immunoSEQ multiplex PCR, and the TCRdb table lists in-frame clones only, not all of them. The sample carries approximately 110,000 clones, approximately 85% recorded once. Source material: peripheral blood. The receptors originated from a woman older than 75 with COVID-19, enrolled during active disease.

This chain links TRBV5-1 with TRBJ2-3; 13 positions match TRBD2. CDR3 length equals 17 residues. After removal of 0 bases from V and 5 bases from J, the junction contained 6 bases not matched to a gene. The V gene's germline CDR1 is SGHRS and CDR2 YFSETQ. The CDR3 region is CASSLGLAGGAVDTQYF. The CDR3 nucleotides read TGCGCCAGCAGCTTGGGACTAGCGGGGGGAGCCGTAGATACGCAGTATTTT.

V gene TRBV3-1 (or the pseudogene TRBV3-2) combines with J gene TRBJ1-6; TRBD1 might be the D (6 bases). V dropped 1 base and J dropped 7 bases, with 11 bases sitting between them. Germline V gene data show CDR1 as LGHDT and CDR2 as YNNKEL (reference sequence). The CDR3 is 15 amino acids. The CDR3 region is CASSQGDIPNSPLHF. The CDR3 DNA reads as TGTGCCAGCAGCCAAGGGGACATCCCCAATTCACCCCTCCACTTT.

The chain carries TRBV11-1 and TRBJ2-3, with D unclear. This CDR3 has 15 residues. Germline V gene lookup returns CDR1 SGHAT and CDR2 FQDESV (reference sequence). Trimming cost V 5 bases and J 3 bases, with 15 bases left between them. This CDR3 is CASSLASGGTDTQYF. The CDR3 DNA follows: TGTGCCAGCAGCCTCGCCTCGGGTGGAACAGATACGCAGTATTTT.

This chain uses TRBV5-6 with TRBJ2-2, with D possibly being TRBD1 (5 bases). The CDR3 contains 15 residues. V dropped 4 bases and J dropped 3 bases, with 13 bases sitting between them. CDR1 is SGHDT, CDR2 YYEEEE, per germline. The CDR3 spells CASSHQDSDTGELFF. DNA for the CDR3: TGTGCCAGCAGCCACCAAGACAGTGACACCGGGGAGCTGTTTTTT.

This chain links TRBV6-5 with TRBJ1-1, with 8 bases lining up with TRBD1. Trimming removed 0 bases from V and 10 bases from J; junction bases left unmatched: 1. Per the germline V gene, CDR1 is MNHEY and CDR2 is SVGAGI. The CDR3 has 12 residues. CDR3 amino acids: CASSYSTGAAFF. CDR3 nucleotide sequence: TGTGCCAGCAGTTACTCGACAGGGGCAGCTTTCTTT.

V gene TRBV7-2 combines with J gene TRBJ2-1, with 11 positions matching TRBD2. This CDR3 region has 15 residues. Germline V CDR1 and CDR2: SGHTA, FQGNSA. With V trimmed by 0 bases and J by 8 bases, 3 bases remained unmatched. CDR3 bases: TGTGCCAGCAGCTTAGCACTAGCGGGAGCATATGAGCAGTTCTTC. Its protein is CASSLALAGAYEQFF.

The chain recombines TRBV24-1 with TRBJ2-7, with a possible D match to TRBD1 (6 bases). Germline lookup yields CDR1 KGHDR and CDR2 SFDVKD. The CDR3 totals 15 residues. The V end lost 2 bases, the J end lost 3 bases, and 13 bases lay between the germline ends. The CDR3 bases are TGTGCCACCAGTGATTCACCGACAGGTTACTACGAGCAGTACTTC. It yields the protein CATSDSPTGYYEQYF.

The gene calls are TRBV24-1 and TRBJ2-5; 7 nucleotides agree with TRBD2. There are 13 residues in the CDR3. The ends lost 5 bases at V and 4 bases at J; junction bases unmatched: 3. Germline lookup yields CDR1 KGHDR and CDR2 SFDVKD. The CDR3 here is CATSVPGGETQYF. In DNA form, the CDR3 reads TGTGCCACCAGTGTACCGGGGGGAGAGACCCAGTACTTC.

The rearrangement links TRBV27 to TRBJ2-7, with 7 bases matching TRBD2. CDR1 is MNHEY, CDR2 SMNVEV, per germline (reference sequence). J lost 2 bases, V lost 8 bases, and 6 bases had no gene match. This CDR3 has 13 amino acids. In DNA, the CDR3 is TGTGCCAGCTGGGCCGCGGGGGCCTACGAGCAGTACTTC. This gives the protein CASWAAGAYEQYF.

In DNA, the CDR3 is TGTGCCAGCAGTCCGGACAGGGTCGAGACCCAGTACTTC. Protein sequence: CASSPDRVETQYF. This chain links TRBV28 with TRBJ2-5; TRBD1 matches at 8 bases. The CDR3 runs to 13 residues. Germline V gene sequence: CDR1 MDHEN, CDR2 SYDVKM. The V gene end was trimmed by 5 bases and the J gene end by 5 bases; junction bases not matched to a gene: 4.

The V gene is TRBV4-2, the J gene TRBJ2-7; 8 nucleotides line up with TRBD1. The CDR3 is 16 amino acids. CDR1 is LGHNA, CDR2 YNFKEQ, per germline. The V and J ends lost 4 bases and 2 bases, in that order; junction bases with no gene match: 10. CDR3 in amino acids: CASSRAGSGQAYEQYF. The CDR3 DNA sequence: TGTGCCAGCAGCCGCGCCGGGTCGGGACAGGCCTACGAGCAGTACTTC.

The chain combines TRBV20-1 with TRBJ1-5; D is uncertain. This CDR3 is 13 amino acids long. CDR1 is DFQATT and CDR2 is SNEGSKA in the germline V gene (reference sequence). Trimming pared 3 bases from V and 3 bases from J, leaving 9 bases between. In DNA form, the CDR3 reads TGCAGTGCTAGTAACACCAACAATCAGCCCCAGCATTTT. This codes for CSASNTNNQPQHF.

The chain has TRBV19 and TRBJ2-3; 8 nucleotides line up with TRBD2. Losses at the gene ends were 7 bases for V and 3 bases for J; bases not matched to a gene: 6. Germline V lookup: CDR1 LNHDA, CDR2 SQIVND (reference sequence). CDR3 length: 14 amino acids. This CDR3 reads CASTRREETDTQYF. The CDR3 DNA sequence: TGTGCCAGTACGAGGCGGGAGGAAACAGATACGCAGTATTTT.

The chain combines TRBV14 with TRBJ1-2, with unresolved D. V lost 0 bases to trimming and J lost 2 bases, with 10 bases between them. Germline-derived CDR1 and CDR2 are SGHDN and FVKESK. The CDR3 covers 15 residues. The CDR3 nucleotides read TGTGCCAGCAGCCAAGATATCAGATTCAACTATGGCTACACCTTC. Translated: CASSQDIRFNYGYTF.

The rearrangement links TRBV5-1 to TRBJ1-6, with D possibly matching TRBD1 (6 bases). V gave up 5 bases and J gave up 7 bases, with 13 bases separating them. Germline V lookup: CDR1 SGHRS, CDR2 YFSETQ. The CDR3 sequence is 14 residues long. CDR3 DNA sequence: TGCGCCAGCAGGACGGGGGGCAAGAATTCACCCCTCCACTTT. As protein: CASRTGGKNSPLHF.

CDR3: CASRNRDRGIYEQYF. CDR3 DNA: TGTGCCAGCAGGAACCGGGACAGGGGAATATACGAGCAGTACTTC. The genes are TRBV6-5 and TRBJ2-7, with 10 nucleotides matching TRBD1. This CDR3 spans 15 amino acids. Trimming took 6 bases from V and 4 from J; bases not matched to a gene: 9. Germline CDR1 and CDR2: MNHEY and SVGAGI.

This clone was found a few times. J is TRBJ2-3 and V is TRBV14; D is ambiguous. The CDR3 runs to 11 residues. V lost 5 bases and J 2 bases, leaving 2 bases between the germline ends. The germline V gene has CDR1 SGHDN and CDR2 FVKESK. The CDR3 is CASSYTDTQYF. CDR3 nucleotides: TGTGCCAGCAGCTACACAGATACGCAGTATTTT.

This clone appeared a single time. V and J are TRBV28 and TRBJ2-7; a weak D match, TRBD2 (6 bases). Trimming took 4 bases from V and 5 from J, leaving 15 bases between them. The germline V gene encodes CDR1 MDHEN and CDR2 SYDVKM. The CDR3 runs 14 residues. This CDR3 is CASSSQGGSDEQYF. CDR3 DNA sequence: TGTGCCAGCAGTTCCCAGGGAGGATCGGACGAGCAGTACTTC.

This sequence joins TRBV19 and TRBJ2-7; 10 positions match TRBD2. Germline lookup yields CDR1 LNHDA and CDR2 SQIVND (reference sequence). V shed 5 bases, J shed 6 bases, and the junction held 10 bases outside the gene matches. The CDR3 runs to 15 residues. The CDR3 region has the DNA TGTGCCAGTAGTCTTGGGGAGCGGGAGGGATCCGAGCAGTACTTC. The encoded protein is CASSLGEREGSEQYF.

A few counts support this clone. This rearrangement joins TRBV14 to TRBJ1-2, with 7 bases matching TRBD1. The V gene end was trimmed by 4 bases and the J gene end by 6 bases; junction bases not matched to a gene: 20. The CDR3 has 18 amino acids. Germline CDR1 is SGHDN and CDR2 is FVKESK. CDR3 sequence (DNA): TGTGCCAGCAGCCGCGGGGATTTAACAGGGGCCCAATATGATGGCTACACCTTC. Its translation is CASSRGDLTGAQYDGYTF. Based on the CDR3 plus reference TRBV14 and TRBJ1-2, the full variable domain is EAGVTQFPSHSVIEKGQTVTLRCDPISGHDNLYWYRRVMGKEIKFLLHFVKESKQDESGMPNNRFLAERTGGTYSTLKVQPAELEDSGVYFCASSRGDLTGAQYDGYTFGSGTRLTVV.

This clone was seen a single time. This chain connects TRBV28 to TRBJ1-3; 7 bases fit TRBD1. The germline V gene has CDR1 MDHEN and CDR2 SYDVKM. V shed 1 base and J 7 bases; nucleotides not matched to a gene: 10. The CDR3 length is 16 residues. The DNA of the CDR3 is TGTGCCAGCAGTTTATTCCCCGACAGGGAAGGGAACACCATATATTTT. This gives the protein CASSLFPDREGNTIYF.

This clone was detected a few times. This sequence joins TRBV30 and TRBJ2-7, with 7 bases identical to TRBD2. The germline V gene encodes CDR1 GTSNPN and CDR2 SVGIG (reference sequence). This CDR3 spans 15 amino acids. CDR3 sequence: CAPEPLTSDSYEQYF. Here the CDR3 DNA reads TGTGCGCCCGAACCACTAACTAGCGACTCCTACGAGCAGTACTTC.

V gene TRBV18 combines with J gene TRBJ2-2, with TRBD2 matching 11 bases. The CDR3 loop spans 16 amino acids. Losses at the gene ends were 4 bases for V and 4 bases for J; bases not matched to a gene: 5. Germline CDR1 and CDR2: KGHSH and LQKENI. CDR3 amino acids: CASSRVAGGSTGELFF. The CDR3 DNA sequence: TGTGCCAGCTCACGAGTAGCGGGAGGGAGCACCGGGGAGCTGTTTTTT.

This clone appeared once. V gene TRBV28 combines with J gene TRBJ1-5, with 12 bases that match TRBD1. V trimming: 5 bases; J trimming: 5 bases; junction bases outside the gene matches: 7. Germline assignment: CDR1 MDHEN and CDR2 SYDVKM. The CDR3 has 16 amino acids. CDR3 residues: CASSVEGQGAYQPQHF. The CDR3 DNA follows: TGTGCCAGCAGTGTAGAGGGACAGGGGGCCTATCAGCCCCAGCATTTT.